The 7 T cell receptor beta chains given below trace back to one sample, sequenced in a study of control samples from healthy donors and cancer patients. Here immunoSEQ multiplex PCR was the method, and the copy in TCRdb shows in-frame clones only, minus some. The sample yields roughly 180,000 clones, roughly 94% seen once. The material sequenced was blood. The receptors here all came from a woman under 30 in good health.

This clone was counted a single time. The CDR3 is CASSLIRAGELFF. Here the CDR3 DNA reads TGTGCCAGCAGCTTAATAAGAGCCGGGGAGCTGTTTTTT. The chain has TRBV5-5 and TRBJ2-2; D remains ambiguous. The CDR3 sequence is 13 residues long. The germline V and J ends were trimmed by 2 bases and 6 bases, with 8 bases remaining between them. Germline assignment: CDR1 SGHKS and CDR2 YYEKEE (reference sequence).

This chain connects TRBV7-9 to TRBJ2-1; D tentatively reads TRBD1 or TRBD2 (5 bases each). Looked up from germline, CDR1 is SEHNR and CDR2 is FQNEAQ (reference sequence). The CDR3 has 15 amino acids. The ends were cut back, 5 bases at V and 0 bases at J, with 11 bases in the middle. In DNA, the CDR3 is TGTGCCAGCAGCCGGGACCCGAGCTCCTACAATGAGCAGTTCTTC. Its protein product is CASSRDPSSYNEQFF.

V is TRBV20-1 and J is TRBJ1-1, with TRBD1 identical over 7 bases. The length of the CDR3 is 11 residues. Per the germline V gene, CDR1 is DFQATT and CDR2 is SNEGSKA (reference sequence). The V and J ends lost 5 bases and 11 bases, in that order; junction bases with no gene match: 8. The CDR3 here is CSAYLQGWAFF. The CDR3 DNA is TGCAGTGCTTATCTACAGGGGTGGGCTTTCTTT.

In the case of this clone: This CDR3 is also generated by other DNA sequences in the sample. The chain carries TRBV20-1 and TRBJ1-1, with TRBD1 as a possible D gene (5 bases). The germline V gene has CDR1 DFQATT and CDR2 SNEGSKA (reference sequence). The CDR3 is 11 amino acids. Deletions cut 6 bases from V and 6 bases from J, with 11 bases between. This CDR3 is CSASGAAEAFF. Written as DNA, the CDR3 is TGCAGTGCGAGCGGGGCAGCTGAAGCTTTCTTT.

This clone was observed once. The chain couples TRBV7-9 to TRBJ2-1; 7 bases are shared with TRBD1. V was clipped by 7 bases and J by 4 bases; unmatched bases: 13. The CDR3 extends over 16 amino acids. The germline V gene encodes CDR1 SEHNR and CDR2 FQNEAQ (reference sequence). The CDR3 spells CASTPYPSRGYNEQFF. Here the CDR3 DNA reads TGTGCCAGCACCCCCTATCCGAGCAGGGGGTACAATGAGCAGTTCTTC.

This clone was counted once. The chain carries TRBV21-1 and TRBJ2-7. TRBV21-1 is a recognized pseudogene. This CDR3 comprises 12 residues. In nucleotides, the CDR3 is TGTGCCAGCAGCCCCCAAGGCGACGAGCAGTACTTC. Translating it yields CASSPQGDEQYF.

This clone was seen just once. The chain uses TRBV19 and TRBJ2-1; D may match TRBD1 or TRBD2 (5 bases each). V was trimmed by 10 bases and J by 5 bases, leaving 18 bases between them. Per the germline V gene, CDR1 is LNHDA and CDR2 is SQIVND (reference sequence). The CDR3 consists of 14 residues. CDR3 DNA: TGTGCCACCTACGGGGCAGGGCGGAACAATGAGCAGTTCTTC. It specifies CATYGAGRNNEQFF.